This is a list of T cell receptor beta chains from one sample in a study of shared clonotypes between healthy human individuals. Produced via immunoSEQ multiplex PCR; TCRdb's table is partial and in-frame only. The repertoire consists of hundreds of thousands of clones, with approximately 73% occurring once and the leading ten covering around 1.8%. The sequenced sample consisted of memory CD4+ T cells sorted from blood. The source of these receptors is a woman between 25 and 40 years old in good health. Both conserved end residues are part of each CDR3. The order of the fields is J gene, clone size, D gene, V gene, CDR3 DNA, CDR3 protein. The D gene is left open where the match is weak. Expanded clones get a size class; other rows say once, few or many, or leave the size out.

TRBJ2-2	many	-	TRBV6-5	TGTGCCAGCAGTTACTACACGACAGCGAACACCGGGGAGCTGTTTTTT	CASSYYTTANTGELFF
TRBJ1-5	-	-	TRBV30	TGTGCCGCATCGGCAGGGGGCAATCAGCCCCAGCATTTT	CAASAGGNQPQHF
TRBJ2-7	once	TRBD2	TRBV11-2	TGTGCCAGCAGCTTAGATATAGCGGGAGATTACGAGCAGTACTTC	CASSLDIAGDYEQYF
TRBJ1-1	few	-	TRBV6-5	TGTGCCAGCAGGACTCAGGGTGACACTGAAGCTTTCTTT	CASRTQGDTEAFF
TRBJ2-3	-	-	TRBV27	TGTGCCAGCAGTATTCGAGGGGATACGCAGTATTTT	CASSIRGDTQYF
TRBJ2-4	-	-	TRBV25-1	TGTGCCAGCAGTGAATTGGGGGGTGACCAAAACATTCAGTACTTC	CASSELGGDQNIQYF
TRBJ2-5	-	-	TRBV5-4	TGTGCCAGCAGCTTGGGAGGACTAAGGAAAGAGACCCAGTACTTC	CASSLGGLRKETQYF
TRBJ2-7	-	TRBD1	TRBV10-2	TGCGCCAGCCGACGACAGGGTGTTTACGAGCAGTACTTC	CASRRQGVYEQYF
TRBJ1-2	-	-	TRBV7-2	TGTGCCAGCAGCCCCCGAAACCAGGGCGGTGACTATGGCTACACCTTC	CASSPRNQGGDYGYTF
TRBJ2-5	-	TRBD1	TRBV29-1	TGCAGCGCGGACAGGGGCGCGGGAGAGACCCAGTACTTC	CSADRGAGETQYF
TRBJ2-3	-	TRBD1	TRBV25-1	TGTGCCAGCAGTGACCTGTATAGGACAGGGGAAGATACGCAGTATTTT	CASSDLYRTGEDTQYF
TRBJ2-5	-	TRBD2	TRBV5-1	TGCGCCAGCAGCTTGGGTGGGACGCGGGGGGAGACCCAGTACTTC	CASSLGGTRGETQYF
TRBJ2-3	few	-	TRBV2	TGTGCCAGCAGTTGGACACCCAGCACAGATACGCAGTATTTT	CASSWTPSTDTQYF
TRBJ2-7	-	TRBD1	TRBV6-6	TGTGCCAGCAGCCGTGCCGCGGACAGGGCTCGGGAGCAGTACTTC	CASSRAADRAREQYF
TRBJ1-2	once	-	TRBV2	TGTGCCAGCAGTGAAGTTTGGGCTGAATTAACTAACTATGGCTACACCTTC	CASSEVWAELTNYGYTF
TRBJ2-6	-	-	TRBV29-1	TGCAGCGTTGGGGGTAAGGGGGGCTCTGGGGCCAACGTCCTGACTTTC	CSVGGKGGSGANVLTF
TRBJ2-7	-	-	TRBV5-4	TGTGCCAGCAGCCCCCTTAATGACGAGCAGTACTTC	CASSPLNDEQYF
TRBJ1-2	-	TRBD1	TRBV2	TGTGCCAGCAGTGAGCAGGGACAGATTTTCTATGGCTACACCTTC	CASSEQGQIFYGYTF
TRBJ2-5	many	TRBD2	TRBV5-1	TGCGCCAGCAGCTTACTAGCGGAGTACCAAGAGACCCAGTACTTC	CASSLLAEYQETQYF
TRBJ1-1	-	-	TRBV9	TGTGCCAGCAGCGGCGAGGGGGTAGGCCCTGAAGCTTTCTTT	CASSGEGVGPEAFF
TRBJ2-7	-	TRBD2	TRBV9	TGTGCCAGCAGCGTTTCGACTAGCGGGGCCTACGAGCAGTACTTC	CASSVSTSGAYEQYF
TRBJ2-1	few	-	TRBV5-1	TGCGCCAGCAGCTTGGTGGTCCCTAATGAGCAGTTCTTC	CASSLVVPNEQFF
TRBJ1-1	once	TRBD1	TRBV4-1	TGCGCCAGCAGCGCTATCTGGGACAGGGGCCGTAGCGCTGAAGCTTTCTTT	CASSAIWDRGRSAEAFF
TRBJ2-2	-	-	TRBV10-1	TGCGCCAGCAGGGAGGGGTACACCGGGGAGCTGTTTTTT	CASREGYTGELFF
TRBJ2-7	-	TRBD2	TRBV6-1	TGTGCCAGCAGTGAAGTGGGAGGGACCTACGAGCAGTACTTC	CASSEVGGTYEQYF
TRBJ2-2	-	-	TRBV5-1	TGCGCCAGCAGCTTCGACACCAAGCGCCCGTCGAACACCGGGGAGCTGTTTTTT	CASSFDTKRPSNTGELFF
TRBJ2-7	-	TRBD1	TRBV4-2	TGTGCCAGCAGCCAAGACAGGACAGGGACCCACGAGCAGTACTTC	CASSQDRTGTHEQYF
TRBJ2-1	-	-	TRBV27	TGTGCCAGCAGTTTATTGGGGGATAGCTCCTACAATGAGCAGTTCTTC	CASSLLGDSSYNEQFF
TRBJ2-7	-	-	TRBV7-8	TGTGCCAGCAGCTCCGACAGACCCTACGAGCAGTACTTC	CASSSDRPYEQYF
TRBJ2-1	few	-	TRBV7-8	TGTGCCAGCAGCTTACATGATGAGCAGTTCTTC	CASSLHDEQFF
TRBJ1-4	many	-	TRBV29-1	TGCAGCGTTGAGAACCCTAATGAAAAACTGTTTTTT	CSVENPNEKLFF
TRBJ2-1	-	TRBD2	TRBV23-1	TGCGCCAGCAGGCGACTAGCGGGAGCGAGTGAGCAGTTCTTC	CASRRLAGASEQFF
TRBJ2-7	-	-	TRBV29-1	TGCAGCGTGGTAACCCTTGGGACACCTGGATCCTACGAGCAGTACTTC	CSVVTLGTPGSYEQYF
TRBJ2-7	-	-	TRBV28	TGTGCCACCGCTCGTAGCTCCTACGAGCAGTACTTC	CATARSSYEQYF
TRBJ2-3	-	-	TRBV29-1	TGCAGCGTTGTCAAGCCTGGGGTGGCAGATACGCAGTATTTT	CSVVKPGVADTQYF
TRBJ2-2	-	TRBD1	TRBV28	TGTGCCAGCGTTGCCCCGACAGGGGAGCGTGGGGAGCTGTTTTTT	CASVAPTGERGELFF
TRBJ2-5	few	-	TRBV6-1	TGTGCCAGCAGTGAACTGGGGTCGAGGGAGACCCAGTACTTC	CASSELGSRETQYF
TRBJ2-3	few	-	TRBV19	TGTGCCAGTAGTACCGGGGCGGGGCAGACAGATACGCAGTATTTT	CASSTGAGQTDTQYF
TRBJ2-5	once	-	TRBV1	TGCACAGATAATAGTTCTATACAAGAGACCCAGTACTTC	CTDNSSIQETQYF
TRBJ1-5	-	-	TRBV27	TGTGCCAGCAGTTTAGAGGGGTGGCAGCCCCAGCATTTT	CASSLEGWQPQHF
TRBJ2-2	-	TRBD1	TRBV6-5	TGTGCCAGCAGTTCGACAGGGTTCACCGGGGAGCTGTTTTTT	CASSSTGFTGELFF
TRBJ1-1	-	-	TRBV2	TGTGCCAGCAGTGTCCCGGGGGCGACGGGAGCTTTCTTT	CASSVPGATGAFF
TRBJ2-7	-	TRBD1	TRBV5-1	TGCGCCAGCAGCTTGGGCATAGCCGACAGGGGGGGCGAGCAGTACTTC	CASSLGIADRGGEQYF
TRBJ1-1	-	-	TRBV7-6	TGTGCCAGCAGCCCCTCGCCTCAGGAACACACTGAAGCTTTCTTT	CASSPSPQEHTEAFF
TRBJ2-1	-	-	TRBV7-8	TGTGCCAGCAGCTTAGTGGGCAGGTACAATGAGCAGTTCTTC	CASSLVGRYNEQFF
TRBJ2-2	-	-	TRBV28	TGTGCCAGCAGTAGGGATTTCACCGGGGAGCTGTTTTTT	CASSRDFTGELFF
TRBJ2-5	-	TRBD2	TRBV5-1	TGCGCCAGCAGGGATGGGACTAGCGGGAAGAAAGAGACCCAGTACTTC	CASRDGTSGKKETQYF
TRBJ1-1	-	-	TRBV5-4	TGTGCCAGCAGCTTGGTGGCGACGAACACTGAAGCTTTCTTT	CASSLVATNTEAFF
TRBJ1-1	once	-	TRBV6-5	TGTGCCAGCAGTTACACCCAGGGGCGAGCTTTCTTT	CASSYTQGRAFF
TRBJ2-5	-	TRBD1	TRBV7-7	TGTGCCAGCAGCTTCAGTCCCGGGACAGGGGTTCAAGGAGAGACCCAGTACTTC	CASSFSPGTGVQGETQYF
TRBJ1-2	-	-	TRBV10-3	TGTGCCATCAGTGAGTCGGGAGGGTATGGCTACACCTTC	CAISESGGYGYTF
TRBJ2-1	-	-	TRBV14	TGTGCCAGCAGCCAAGTCCGGACAGCCGAAAGAGAGCAGTTCTTC	CASSQVRTAEREQFF
TRBJ2-1	once	TRBD2	TRBV5-4	TGTGCCAGCCGAGTGACTAGCGGGATATCCTACAATGAGCAGTTCTTC	CASRVTSGISYNEQFF
TRBJ1-2	-	TRBD1	TRBV5-7	TGTGCCAGCAGCAAAAAACCGATTCCGGGACAGGGGTACTATGGCTACACCTTC	CASSKKPIPGQGYYGYTF
TRBJ1-5	-	TRBD1	TRBV27	TGTGCCAGCAGTCCGGGACAGGGGGGAAATCAGCCCCAGCATTTT	CASSPGQGGNQPQHF
TRBJ2-1	-	-	TRBV18	TGTGCCAGCTCACCCGGCTCCTACAATGAGCAGTTCTTC	CASSPGSYNEQFF
TRBJ2-4	once	TRBD1	TRBV4-1	TGCGCCAGCAGCCTTCCTGGACAGGGGATAGCCAAAAACATTCAGTACTTC	CASSLPGQGIAKNIQYF